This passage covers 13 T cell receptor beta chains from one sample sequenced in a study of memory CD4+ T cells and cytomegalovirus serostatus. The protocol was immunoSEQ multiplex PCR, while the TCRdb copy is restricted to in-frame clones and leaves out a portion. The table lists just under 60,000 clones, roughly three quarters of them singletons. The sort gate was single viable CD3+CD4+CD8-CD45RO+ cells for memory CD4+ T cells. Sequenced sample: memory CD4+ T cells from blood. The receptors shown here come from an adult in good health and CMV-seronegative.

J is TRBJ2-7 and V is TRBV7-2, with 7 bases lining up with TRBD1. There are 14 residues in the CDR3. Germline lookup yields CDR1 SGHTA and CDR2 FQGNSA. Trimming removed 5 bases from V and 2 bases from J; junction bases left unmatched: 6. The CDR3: CASSPRGGPYEQYF. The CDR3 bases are TGTGCCAGCAGCCCCCGAGGGGGCCCCTACGAGCAGTACTTC.

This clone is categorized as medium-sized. CDR3 sequence (DNA): TGTGCCAGCAGTCTTAACAACAGGGAGCAGTACTTC. Its translation: CASSLNNREQYF. The rearrangement links TRBV2 to TRBJ2-7; weak D call: TRBD1 (5 bases). V lost 5 bases and J lost 7, with 12 bases in between. Germline values: CDR1 SNHLY, CDR2 FYNNEI. This CDR3 comprises 12 residues.

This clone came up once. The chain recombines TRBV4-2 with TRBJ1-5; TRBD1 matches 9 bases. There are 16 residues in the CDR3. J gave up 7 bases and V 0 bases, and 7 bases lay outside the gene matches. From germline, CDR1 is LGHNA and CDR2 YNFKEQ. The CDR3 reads CASSQDLGQGRQPQHF. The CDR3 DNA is TGTGCCAGCAGCCAAGATCTGGGACAGGGAAGACAGCCCCAGCATTTT.

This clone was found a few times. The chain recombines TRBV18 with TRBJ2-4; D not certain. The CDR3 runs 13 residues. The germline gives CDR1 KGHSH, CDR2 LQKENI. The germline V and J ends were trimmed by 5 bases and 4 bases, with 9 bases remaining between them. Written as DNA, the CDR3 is TGTGCCAGCTCAACCGGGTCGAAAAACATTCAGTACTTC. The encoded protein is CASSTGSKNIQYF.

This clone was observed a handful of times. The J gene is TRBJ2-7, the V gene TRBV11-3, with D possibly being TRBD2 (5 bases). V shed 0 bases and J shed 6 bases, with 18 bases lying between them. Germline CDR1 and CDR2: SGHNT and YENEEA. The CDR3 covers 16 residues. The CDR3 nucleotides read TGTGCCAGCAGCTTAGATCCGAGCATAGCGATGGGCGAGCAGTACTTC. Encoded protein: CASSLDPSIAMGEQYF.

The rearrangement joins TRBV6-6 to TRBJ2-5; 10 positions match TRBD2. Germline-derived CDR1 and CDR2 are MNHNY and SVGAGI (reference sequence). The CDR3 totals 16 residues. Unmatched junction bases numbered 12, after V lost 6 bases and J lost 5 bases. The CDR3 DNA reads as TGTGCCAGCAGACAGGAGAGCGGGAGGGGAGGGGAGACCCAGTACTTC. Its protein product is CASRQESGRGGETQYF.

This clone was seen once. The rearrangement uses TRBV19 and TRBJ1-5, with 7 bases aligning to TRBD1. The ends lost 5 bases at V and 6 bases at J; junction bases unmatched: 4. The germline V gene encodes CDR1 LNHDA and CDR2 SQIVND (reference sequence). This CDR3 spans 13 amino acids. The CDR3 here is CASSEGAGQPQHF. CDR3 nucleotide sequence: TGTGCCAGTAGTGAGGGGGCGGGTCAGCCCCAGCATTTT.

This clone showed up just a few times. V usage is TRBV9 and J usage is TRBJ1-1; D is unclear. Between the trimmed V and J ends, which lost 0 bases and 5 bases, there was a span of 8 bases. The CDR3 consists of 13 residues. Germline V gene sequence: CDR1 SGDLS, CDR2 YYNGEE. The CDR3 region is CASSVGVVTEAFF. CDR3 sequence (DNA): TGTGCCAGCAGCGTAGGGGTTGTGACTGAAGCTTTCTTT.

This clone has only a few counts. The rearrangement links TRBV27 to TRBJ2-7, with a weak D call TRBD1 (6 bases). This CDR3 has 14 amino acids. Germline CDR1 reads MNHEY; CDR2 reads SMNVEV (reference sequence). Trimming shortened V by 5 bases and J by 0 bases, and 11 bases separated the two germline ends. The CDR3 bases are TGTGCCAGCAGTCCCCAGGGGATCTCCTACGAGCAGTACTTC. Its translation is CASSPQGISYEQYF.

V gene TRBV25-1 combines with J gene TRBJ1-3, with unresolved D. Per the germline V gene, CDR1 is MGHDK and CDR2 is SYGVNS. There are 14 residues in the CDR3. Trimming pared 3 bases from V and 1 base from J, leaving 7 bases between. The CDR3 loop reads CASSEKGSGNTIYF. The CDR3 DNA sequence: TGTGCCAGCAGTGAGAAGGGTTCTGGAAACACCATATATTTT.

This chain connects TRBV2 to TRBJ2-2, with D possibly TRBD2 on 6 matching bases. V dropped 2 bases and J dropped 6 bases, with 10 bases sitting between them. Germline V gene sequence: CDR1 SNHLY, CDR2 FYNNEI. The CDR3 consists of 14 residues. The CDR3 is CASSETSRAGELFF. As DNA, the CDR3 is TGTGCCAGCAGTGAAACTAGCCGGGCCGGGGAGCTGTTTTTT.

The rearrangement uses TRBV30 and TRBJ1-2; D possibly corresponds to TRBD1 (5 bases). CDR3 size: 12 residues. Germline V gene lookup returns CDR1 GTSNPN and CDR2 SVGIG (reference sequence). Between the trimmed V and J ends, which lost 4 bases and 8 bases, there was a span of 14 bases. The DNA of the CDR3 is TGTGCCTGGACCCTGGGCCAGGGCGGCTACACCTTC. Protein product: CAWTLGQGGYTF.

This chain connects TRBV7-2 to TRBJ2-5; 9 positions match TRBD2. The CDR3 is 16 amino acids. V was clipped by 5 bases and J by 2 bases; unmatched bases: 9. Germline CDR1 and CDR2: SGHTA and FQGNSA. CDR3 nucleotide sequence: TGTGCCAGCAGCCCCGGGGGCAGCGGGGGGCAAGAGACCCAGTACTTC. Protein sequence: CASSPGGSGGQETQYF.